The T cell receptor (beta chain) described here comes from a study of T cells in tuberculosis. Study summary: In South Africa, adults with active tuberculosis were compared with IGRA-negative and latently infected IGRA-positive adolescents.

About this clone itself: What it binds is not known.

V shed 1 base, J shed 4 bases, and the junction held 4 bases outside the gene matches. This CDR3 has 15 amino acids. The germline V gene encodes CDR1 SGHDT and CDR2 YYEEEE. Assay used: immunoSEQ multiplex PCR; TCRdb lists only in-frame clones, some missing. The data hold 20,000 to 25,000 clones, with roughly 97% observed a single time. Study outcomes and limitations: GMM-specific TCRs were nearer to active tuberculosis alpha repertoires, suggesting expansion.

This receptor was identified in a donor aged 10 to 29 with latent tuberculosis or without tuberculosis infection. The sequenced sample was PBMCs. The V call is TRBV5-6, the J call TRBJ2-3, with 9 bases fitting TRBD2. This chain's CDR3 is CASSLSSGGADTQYF. In DNA form, the CDR3 reads TGTGCCAGCAGCTTGAGTAGCGGGGGAGCAGATACGCAGTATTTT.